This section outlines one TCR beta chain sequence together with its context. Its antigen is not identified. This specimen comes from a study of shared clonotypes between healthy human individuals. Study-wide findings and caveats: Sampling covered nothing but blood. Tissue TCR repertoires likely differ from those found in blood. All-four-donor shared clonotypes had higher generation probabilities than non-shared clonotypes did.

Naive-designated CD8 cells lacked CD45RO, were positively enriched for CCR7, and omitted terminally differentiated effector memory CD45RA+ cells. Donors were healthy HIV-negative adults without recent acute infections or vaccinations. TCRdb's table, derived via immunoSEQ multiplex PCR, lists solely in-frame clones and lacks some. The sample records nearly 2 million clones, over 85% being singletons. V was cut by 1 base and J by 4 bases, with 7 bases left in between. The CDR3 is made up of 13 amino acids. Germline V gene sequence: CDR1 MNHEY, CDR2 SMNVEV (reference sequence). This TCR came from a young man in good health. The gene calls are TRBV27 and TRBJ1-1; D gene uncertain. What was sequenced was naive CD8+ T cells sorted from blood. CDR3 sequence (DNA): TGTGCCAGCAGTTTATACTCGTTCACTGAAGCTTTCTTT. It encodes CASSLYSFTEAFF.